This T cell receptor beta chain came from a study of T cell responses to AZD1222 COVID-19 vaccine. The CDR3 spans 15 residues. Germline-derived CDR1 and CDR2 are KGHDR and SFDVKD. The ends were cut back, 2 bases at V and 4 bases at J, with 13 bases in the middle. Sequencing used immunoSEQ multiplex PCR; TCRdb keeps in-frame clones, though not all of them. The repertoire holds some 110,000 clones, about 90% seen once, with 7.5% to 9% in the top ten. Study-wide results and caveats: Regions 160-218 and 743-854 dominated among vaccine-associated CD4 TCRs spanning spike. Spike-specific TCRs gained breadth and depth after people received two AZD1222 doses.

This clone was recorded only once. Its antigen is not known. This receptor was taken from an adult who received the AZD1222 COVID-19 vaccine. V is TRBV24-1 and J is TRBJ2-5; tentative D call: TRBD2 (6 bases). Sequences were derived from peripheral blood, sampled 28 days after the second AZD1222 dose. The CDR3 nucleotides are TGTGCCACCAGTGATTCACGCGGGGTGGGAGAGACCCAGTACTTC. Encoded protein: CATSDSRGVGETQYF.